This paragraph covers one T cell receptor beta chain sequence. Antigen: not known. This specimen belongs to a study of shared clonotypes between healthy human individuals. The wider study: Per-donor plates numbered three CD4 naive, three CD4 memory, two CD8 naive and one CD8 memory. Overall study results and limits: Sharing across four donors was seen in 4% to 6.5% of naive CD4 clonotypes.

Clones were read by immunoSEQ multiplex PCR, and TCRdb kept only the in-frame ones, dropping some. The data show about 340,000 clones, around 79% seen once. The CDR3 contains 15 residues. The germline V gene has CDR1 SGHTS and CDR2 YDEGEE. Unmatched junction bases numbered 3, after V lost 3 bases and J lost 1 base. Sequencing used memory CD4+ T cells sorted from blood. Subset: CD45RA-negative fraction. The chain recombines TRBV5-8 with TRBJ2-2, with 7 bases identical to TRBD1. This clonotype originated in a man aged 25-45 years in good health. DNA of the CDR3: TGTGCCAGCAGCTGGAGGACAGGGAACACCGGGGAGCTGTTTTTT. It codes for CASSWRTGNTGELFF.